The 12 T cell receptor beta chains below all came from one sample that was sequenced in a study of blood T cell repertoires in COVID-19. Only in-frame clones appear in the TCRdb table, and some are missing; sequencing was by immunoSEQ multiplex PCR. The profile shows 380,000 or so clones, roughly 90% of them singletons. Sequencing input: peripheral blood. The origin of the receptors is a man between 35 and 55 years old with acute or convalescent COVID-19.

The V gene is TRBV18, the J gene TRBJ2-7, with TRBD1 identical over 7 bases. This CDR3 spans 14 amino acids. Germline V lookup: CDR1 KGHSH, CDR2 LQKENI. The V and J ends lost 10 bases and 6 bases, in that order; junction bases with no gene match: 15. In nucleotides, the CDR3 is TGTGCCACCTCCCGGGACAGTGCCTCCGGCGAGCAGTACTTC. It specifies CATSRDSASGEQYF. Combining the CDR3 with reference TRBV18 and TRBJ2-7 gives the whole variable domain NAGVMQNPRHLVRRRGQEARLRCSPMKGHSHVYWYRQLPEEGLKFMVYLQKENIIDESGMPKERFSAEFPKEGPSILRIQQVVRGDSAAYFCATSRDSASGEQYFGPGTRLTVT.

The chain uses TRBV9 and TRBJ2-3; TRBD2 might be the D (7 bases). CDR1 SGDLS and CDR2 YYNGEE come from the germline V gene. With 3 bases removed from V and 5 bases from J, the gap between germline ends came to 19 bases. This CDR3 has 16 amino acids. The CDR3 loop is CASSAVGGAIIDTQYF. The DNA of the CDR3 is TGTGCCAGCAGCGCCGTAGGGGGGGCAATTATAGATACGCAGTATTTT.

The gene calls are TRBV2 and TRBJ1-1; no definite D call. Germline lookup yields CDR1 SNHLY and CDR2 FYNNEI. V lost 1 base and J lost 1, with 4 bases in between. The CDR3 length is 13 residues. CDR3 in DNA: TGTGCCAGCAGTGAAGGGGCGAACACTGAAGCTTTCTTT. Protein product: CASSEGANTEAFF.

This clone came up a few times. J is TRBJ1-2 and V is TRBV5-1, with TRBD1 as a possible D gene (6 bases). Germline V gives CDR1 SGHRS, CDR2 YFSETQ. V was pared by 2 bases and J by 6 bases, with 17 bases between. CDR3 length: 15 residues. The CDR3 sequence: CASSLEIGGVDGYTF. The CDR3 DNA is TGCGCCAGCAGCTTAGAAATAGGGGGGGTCGATGGCTACACCTTC.

CDR3 DNA sequence: TGTGCCTGGAGATCACCGGGACAGGGTTTCGAGCAGTACTTC. This gives the protein CAWRSPGQGFEQYF. The chain combines TRBV30 with TRBJ2-7, with TRBD1 matching 9 bases. Germline CDR1 reads GTSNPN; CDR2 reads SVGIG (reference sequence). This CDR3 comprises 14 residues. The V and J ends lost 3 bases and 6 bases, in that order; junction bases with no gene match: 9.

The CDR3 reads CASSPDRRVREEAYEQYF. CDR3 sequence (DNA): TGTGCCAGCAGCCCAGACCGAAGGGTTCGAGAGGAGGCCTACGAGCAGTACTTC. The chain uses TRBV4-2 and TRBJ2-7; a possible D gene is TRBD2 (5 bases). CDR3 length equals 18 residues. Germline values: CDR1 LGHNA, CDR2 YNFKEQ. Trimming cost V 4 bases and J 2 bases, with 24 bases left between them.

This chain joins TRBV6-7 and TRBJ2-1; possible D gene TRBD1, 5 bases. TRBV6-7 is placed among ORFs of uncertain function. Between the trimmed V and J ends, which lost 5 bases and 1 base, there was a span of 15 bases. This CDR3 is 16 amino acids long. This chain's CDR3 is CASSPGLTKSYNEQFF. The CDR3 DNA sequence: TGTGCCAGCAGTCCAGGGCTAACCAAGTCCTACAATGAGCAGTTCTTC.

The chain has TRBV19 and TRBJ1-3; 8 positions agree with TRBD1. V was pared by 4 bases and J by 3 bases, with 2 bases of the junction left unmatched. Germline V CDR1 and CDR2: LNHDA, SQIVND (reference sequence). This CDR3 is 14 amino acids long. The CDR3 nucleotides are TGTGCCAGTAGTAGTGGGACAGGTGGAAACACCATATATTTT. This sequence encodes CASSSGTGGNTIYF.

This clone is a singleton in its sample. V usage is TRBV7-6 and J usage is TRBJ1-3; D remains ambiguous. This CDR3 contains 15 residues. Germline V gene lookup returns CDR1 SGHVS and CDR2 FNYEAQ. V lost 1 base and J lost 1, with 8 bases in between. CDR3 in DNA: TGTGCCAGCAGCTTAGATGTAACATCTGGAAACACCATATATTTT. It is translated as CASSLDVTSGNTIYF.

CDR3 amino acids: CASSYLVTGELFF. CDR3 nucleotide sequence: TGTGCCAGCAGCTACCTAGTAACCGGGGAGCTGTTTTTT. The chain has TRBV7-3 and TRBJ2-2; no clear D. The V gene's germline CDR1 is SGHTA and CDR2 FQGTGA. Trimming pared 4 bases from V and 5 bases from J, leaving 8 bases between. CDR3 size: 13 residues.

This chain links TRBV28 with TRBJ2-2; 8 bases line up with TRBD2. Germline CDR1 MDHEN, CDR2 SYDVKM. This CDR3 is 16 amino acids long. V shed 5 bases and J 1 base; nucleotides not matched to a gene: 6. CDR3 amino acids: CASSPIGGENTGELFF. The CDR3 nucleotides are TGTGCCAGCAGTCCAATCGGGGGGGAGAACACCGGGGAGCTGTTTTTT.

CDR3 in DNA: TGCGCCAGCAGCCAGTTAGCGGGGGGGGATTGGAATGAGCAGTTCTTC. Translated, it gives CASSQLAGGDWNEQFF. The rearrangement links TRBV4-1 to TRBJ2-1; 11 bases fit TRBD2. The CDR3 has 16 residues. V was clipped by 3 bases and J by 7 bases; unmatched bases: 8. Looked up from germline, CDR1 is MGHRA and CDR2 is YSYEKL.